This passage covers 17 T cell receptor beta chains from one sample sequenced in a study of T-cell reconstitution after alpha-beta-depleted transplantation in children. Unique molecular identifiers were used to barcode this TCRbeta library. MiXCR, applied by TCRdb to the PCR reads, yields one record per CDR3 protein. Among some 350,000 distinct CDR3 sequences listed, about 16% were seen once. The source material was PBMCs, mostly from graft donor cells, sampled 360 days after TCRalphabeta/CD19-depleted stem cell transplant. Receptors were obtained from a male patient aged 2 to 9 who had a stem cell transplant for acute lymphoblastic leukemia, so the T cells may come from the graft donor.

This clonotype was seen a handful of times. The V gene is TRBV30, the J gene TRBJ2-7; D might be TRBD1 or TRBD2, each matching 6 bases. Germline lookup yields CDR1 GTSNPN and CDR2 SVGIG (reference sequence). The CDR3 is 16 residues long. Trimming pared 4 bases from V and 4 bases from J, leaving 23 bases between. CDR3 amino acids: CAWTHRGGTVDYEQYF. The DNA for the CDR3 is TGTGCCTGGACCCATCGAGGGGGGACCGTAGATTACGAGCAGTACTTC.

This clonotype has at least ten counts. This chain joins TRBV12-3 or TRBV12-4 and TRBJ2-3; 9 positions match TRBD2. The CDR3 is 14 residues long. After removal of 4 bases from V and 1 base from J, the junction contained 0 bases not matched to a gene. The CDR3 bases are TGTGCCAGCAGTTGGACTAGCGGCACAGATACGCAGTATTTT. It yields the protein CASSWTSGTDTQYF.

This rearrangement joins TRBV5-1 to TRBJ1-4; D is perhaps TRBD1 (5 bases). There are 15 residues in the CDR3. The V gene's germline CDR1 is SGHRS and CDR2 YFSETQ. Trimming stripped 0 bases from V and 5 bases from J, with 11 bases between. Here the CDR3 DNA reads TGCGCCAGCAGCTTGGAGGGGATCGGGAATGAAAAACTGTTTTTT. This gives the protein CASSLEGIGNEKLFF.

This chain connects TRBV28 to TRBJ2-3; TRBD2 matches at 10 bases. The CDR3 runs 17 residues. The germline V gene encodes CDR1 MDHEN and CDR2 SYDVKM. The junction had 10 bases not matched to a gene; V was cut back by 4 bases and J by 3 bases. The CDR3 here is CASSWNMLAGATDTQYF. Here the CDR3 DNA reads TGTGCCAGCAGTTGGAATATGCTAGCGGGGGCTACAGATACGCAGTATTTT.

In regard to this clonotype: Because it lacks the conserved phenylalanine or tryptophan at the end, this CDR3 is likely a read error. The V gene is TRBV4-1, the J gene TRBJ2-1; 9 bases align to TRBD2. The CDR3 is made up of 16 amino acids. The V segment lost 2 bases and the J segment 3 bases; nucleotides outside the gene matches: 5. CDR1 is MGHRA and CDR2 is YSYEKL in the germline V gene. The CDR3 spells CASSQLAGPIYNEQFL. In DNA form, the CDR3 reads TGCGCCAGCAGCCAACTAGCGGGGCCTATCTACAATGAGCAGTTCCTC.

The chain combines TRBV28 with TRBJ1-2, with a weak D call TRBD1 (5 bases). Trimming left V 3 bases short and J 4 bases short, with 15 bases between. The V gene's germline CDR1 is MDHEN and CDR2 SYDVKM. CDR3 length: 15 residues. Here the CDR3 reads CASSLGGPGFYGYTF. CDR3 DNA: TGTGCCAGCAGTTTGGGGGGTCCGGGTTTCTATGGCTACACCTTC.

This chain uses TRBV29-1 with TRBJ2-5; D remains unclear. The V and J ends lost 4 bases and 3 bases respectively, with 12 bases between them. Germline lookup yields CDR1 SQVTM and CDR2 ANQGSEA. The CDR3 contains 13 residues. The CDR3: CSVVGPQKETQYF. CDR3 nucleotide sequence: TGCAGCGTTGTGGGCCCCCAGAAAGAGACCCAGTACTTC.

This clonotype was picked up a small number of times. The chain recombines TRBV5-1 with TRBJ2-5, with 8 bases fitting TRBD1. This CDR3 contains 16 residues. Germline-derived CDR1 and CDR2 are SGHRS and YFSETQ. The V gene end was trimmed by 4 bases and the J gene end by 2 bases; junction bases not matched to a gene: 10. Here the CDR3 DNA reads TGCGCCAGCAGCACCTCCTCAGGACAGGGTCAAGAGACCCAGTACTTC. This encodes CASSTSSGQGQETQYF.

This clonotype has more than one count but fewer than ten. The genes are TRBV30 and TRBJ1-6, with unresolved D. Germline lookup yields CDR1 GTSNPN and CDR2 SVGIG (reference sequence). The V end lost 0 bases, the J end lost 5 bases, and 8 bases lay between the germline ends. The CDR3 length is 14 residues. This chain's CDR3 is CAWSVRQNNSPLHF. The CDR3, as DNA: TGTGCCTGGAGTGTACGTCAGAATAATTCACCCCTCCACTTT.

The chain combines TRBV6-1 with TRBJ2-1, with 9 bases fitting TRBD1. Germline V lookup: CDR1 MNHNS, CDR2 SASEGT. V shed 6 bases, J shed 7 bases, and the junction held 10 bases outside the gene matches. This CDR3 is 15 amino acids long. This chain's CDR3 is CASRPWGQGPNEQFF. CDR3 sequence (DNA): TGTGCCAGCAGGCCTTGGGGACAGGGACCGAATGAGCAGTTCTTC.

This clonotype has more than one count but fewer than ten. The chain carries TRBV29-1 and TRBJ1-3; 7 bases map to TRBD1. V gave up 7 bases and J gave up 4 bases; unmatched junction bases: 10. The germline CDR1 and CDR2 sequences are SQVTM and ANQGSEA. The CDR3 totals 14 residues. DNA for the CDR3: TGCAGCGGTACGTTGACAGGGCGCGGAAACACCATATATTTT. Its translation: CSGTLTGRGNTIYF. The variable domain in full, completed from reference TRBV29-1 and TRBJ1-3, reads SAVISQKPSRDICQRGTSLTIQCQVDSQVTMMFWYRQQPGQSLTLIATANQGSEATYESGFVIDKFPISRPNLTFSTLTVSNMSPEDSSIYLCSGTLTGRGNTIYFGEGSWLTVV.

The V call is TRBV7-8, the J call TRBJ2-1; D ambiguous. CDR1 and CDR2 (germline): SGHVS, FQNEAQ. Trimming pared 5 bases from V and 10 bases from J, leaving 15 bases between. The CDR3 is made up of 13 amino acids. The CDR3 protein is CASSVQVTNEQFF. DNA for the CDR3: TGTGCCAGCAGCGTCCAGGTGACCAACGAGCAGTTCTTC.

There are many counts of this clonotype. The V gene is TRBV4-2, the J gene TRBJ2-5; D possibly corresponds to TRBD1 (6 bases). Trimming shortened V by 4 bases and J by 3 bases, and 9 bases separated the two germline ends. Germline CDR1 is LGHNA and CDR2 is YNFKEQ. The CDR3 loop spans 13 amino acids. CDR3 amino acids: CASSLPGEETQYF. The CDR3 coding sequence is TGTGCCAGCAGCCTCCCAGGGGAAGAGACCCAGTACTTC.

The gene calls are TRBV20-1 and TRBJ2-7; 9 bases fit TRBD2. Germline assignment: CDR1 DFQATT and CDR2 SNEGSKA (reference sequence). The CDR3 sequence is 17 residues long. V dropped 0 bases and J dropped 3; count of bases not matched to a gene: 12. The CDR3 spells CSARDPSGAFPNYEQYF. The CDR3 nucleotides are TGCAGTGCTAGAGATCCTAGCGGGGCGTTCCCCAACTACGAGCAGTACTTC.

The chain carries TRBV7-8 and TRBJ2-1; 14 bases are shared with TRBD2. Unmatched junction bases numbered 2, after V lost 1 base and J lost 9 bases. Germline CDR1 reads SGHVS; CDR2 reads FQNEAQ. This CDR3 has 15 amino acids. CDR3 sequence (DNA): TGTGCCAGCAGCTTAGGGACTAGCGGGAGGTGTGAGCAGTTCTTC. Protein: CASSLGTSGRCEQFF.

The gene calls are TRBV9 and TRBJ1-5; 9 bases are shared with TRBD1. This CDR3 spans 17 amino acids. From germline, CDR1 is SGDLS and CDR2 YYNGEE. Trimming removed 3 bases from V and 6 bases from J; junction bases left unmatched: 13. CDR3 residues: CASSADPGQGLGQPQHF. CDR3 DNA: TGTGCCAGCAGCGCGGACCCGGGACAGGGCCTCGGTCAGCCCCAGCATTTT.

This clonotype was counted between two and nine times. This chain connects TRBV9 to TRBJ2-3; D is undetermined. Trimming took off 4 bases at V and 4 bases at J, with 16 bases between the two ends. Germline V CDR1 and CDR2: SGDLS, YYNGEE. The CDR3 length is 15 residues. This chain's CDR3 is CASSRSPKNPDTQYF. CDR3 bases: TGTGCCAGCAGCCGAAGCCCTAAAAACCCAGATACGCAGTATTTT. Combining the CDR3 with reference TRBV9 and TRBJ2-3 gives the whole variable domain DSGVTQTPKHLITATGQRVTLRCSPRSGDLSVYWYQQSLDQGLQFLIQYYNGEERAKGNILERFSAQQFPDLHSELNLSSLELGDSALYFCASSRSPKNPDTQYFGPGTRLTVL.